This record concerns one T cell receptor (beta chain) sequence. How the authors handled the data: Counts of nucleated cells, estimated from reference gene primer amplification, were obtained. Using immunoSEQ multiplex PCR, the repertoire was profiled, and TCRdb retains in-frame clones only, with some absent. The D gene and trimming were derived from the DNA, and the V and J assignments and clone size from that table. In the table there are roughly 90,000 clones, approximately 89% of which are singletons. This sample was taken from a study of blood T cell repertoires in COVID-19. CDR1 is MGHDK and CDR2 is SYGVNS in the germline V gene. The CDR3 length is 14 residues. Between the trimmed V and J ends, which lost 2 bases and 10 bases, there was a span of 12 bases.

Sequenced: peripheral blood. The rearrangement joins TRBV25-1 to TRBJ1-6; TRBD1 might be the D (5 bases). The origin of this receptor is a man between 50 and 59 years old with acute or convalescent COVID-19. This CDR3 reads CASSEDQGYSPLHF. The CDR3 region has the DNA TGTGCCAGCAGTGAAGACCAGGGATACTCACCCCTCCACTTT.